What follows are 13 T cell receptor beta chains derived from one specimen sequenced in a study of T cells in Graves' hyperthyroidism and ophthalmopathy. Template material for amplifying TCR beta CDR3 regions consisted of RNA transcripts. First-round RT-PCR targeting the TCR CDR3 was performed with the HTBI primer set. TCRdb re-called the multiplex PCR reads through MiXCR, storing one row per CDR3 protein. The sample shows about 350,000 distinct CDR3 sequences, 18% of them seen only once. The sample taken for sequencing was blood. The receptor set was obtained from a middle-aged woman with Graves' ophthalmopathy.

This clonotype came up many times. The rearrangement links TRBV6-1 to TRBJ2-5; the D is unclear. The V gene's germline CDR1 is MNHNS and CDR2 SASEGT. The length of the CDR3 is 10 residues. V was cut by 8 bases and J by 7 bases, with 8 bases left in between. The CDR3 region has the DNA TGTGCCAGCGCTTCGACGACCCAGTACTTC. Translating it yields CASASTTQYF.

This clonotype was picked up many times. The J gene is TRBJ2-2, the V gene TRBV28, with 7 positions matching TRBD2. Germline V gene sequence: CDR1 MDHEN, CDR2 SYDVKM. V was clipped by 6 bases and J by 6 bases; unmatched bases: 10. This CDR3 spans 15 amino acids. The DNA for the CDR3 is TGTGCCAGCAGCCGCGCGGGGAGGGAGGCCGGGGAGCTGTTTTTT. Residues: CASSRAGREAGELFF. The complete variable domain, with remaining parts taken from reference TRBV28 and TRBJ2-2, reads DVKVTQSSRYLVKRTGEKVFLECVQDMDHENMFWYRQDPGLGLRLIYFSYDVKMKEKGDIPEGYSVSREKKERFSLILESASTNQTSMYLCASSRAGREAGELFFGEGSRLTVL.

This clonotype has at least ten counts. The chain couples TRBV29-1 to TRBJ2-7; the D gene is possibly TRBD1 (6 bases). The germline V gene has CDR1 SQVTM and CDR2 ANQGSEA. Trimming took off 6 bases at V and 6 bases at J, with 12 bases between the two ends. The CDR3 is made up of 11 amino acids. The CDR3 DNA reads as TGCAGCGTAGGGGGTTTGGGCGAGCAGTACTTC. Translated, it gives CSVGGLGEQYF.

The sample holds many counts of this clonotype. The chain couples TRBV7-2 to TRBJ2-1; no reliable D call. Germline-derived CDR1 and CDR2 are SGHTA and FQGNSA. V was trimmed by 4 bases and J by 9 bases, leaving 13 bases between them. CDR3 length: 13 amino acids. The CDR3 bases are TGTGCCAGCAGCTCCAACCCAGGTGCTGAGCAGTTCTTC. Protein sequence: CASSSNPGAEQFF.

This clonotype was counted many times. V usage is TRBV10-2 and J usage is TRBJ2-7, with 11 bases identical to TRBD2. With 7 bases clipped from V and 4 bases from J, the junction kept 9 bases outside the gene matches. Germline lookup yields CDR1 WSHSY and CDR2 SAAADI. This CDR3 region has 15 residues. The CDR3 DNA reads as TGCGCCAGCACTATACTAGCGGGAGAGCTTTACGAGCAGTACTTC. Its translation is CASTILAGELYEQYF.

The chain couples TRBV6-2 or TRBV6-3 to TRBJ2-7; D is unresolved. V gave up 4 bases and J gave up 0 bases, with 10 bases separating them. The CDR3 totals 14 residues. CDR1 and CDR2 from the germline V gene are MNHEY and SVGEGT. This chain's CDR3 is CASSFPGYSYEQYF. The DNA of the CDR3 is TGTGCCAGCAGTTTTCCAGGCTACTCCTACGAGCAGTACTTC.

Ten or more counts support this clonotype. Given the absence of the conserved phenylalanine or tryptophan at the CDR3 end, a read error is likely. The rearrangement joins TRBV12-3 or TRBV12-4 to TRBJ1-1; 9 positions agree with TRBD1. The CDR3 has 13 residues. V lost 11 bases and J lost 6; bases outside the gene matches: 10. CDR3: CASQQGAQSEAFS. DNA for the CDR3: TGTGCCTCCCAACAGGGGGCGCAGTCTGAAGCTTTCTCT.

The table lists this clonotype with many counts. This chain joins TRBV29-1 and TRBJ1-1; D is unresolved. The CDR3 is 14 amino acids. V was clipped by 1 base and J by 0 bases, with 9 bases between them. Germline V gene lookup returns CDR1 SQVTM and CDR2 ANQGSEA. The CDR3 DNA reads TGCAGCGTTGAAGTCCATACAATGAACACTGAAGCTTTCTTT. Protein sequence: CSVEVHTMNTEAFF.

There are many counts of this clonotype. This rearrangement joins TRBV28 to TRBJ1-2; perhaps TRBD1 as D (6 bases). Germline values: CDR1 MDHEN, CDR2 SYDVKM. The CDR3 runs to 16 residues. V lost 1 base and J lost 5, with 17 bases in between. The CDR3, as DNA: TGTGCCAGCAGTTTATACAGGGCTGAGATTTCTTATGGCTACACCTTC. Translating gives CASSLYRAEISYGYTF.

This clonotype was detected ten times or more. V is TRBV28 and J is TRBJ1-5; D remains ambiguous. This CDR3 comprises 16 residues. CDR1 and CDR2 from the germline V gene are MDHEN and SYDVKM. V was clipped by 7 bases and J by 4 bases, with 20 bases between them. CDR3 residues: CASKPFRVGLNQPQHF. The CDR3 DNA is TGTGCCAGCAAACCCTTTCGTGTAGGTTTGAATCAGCCCCAGCATTTT.

This clonotype has a count of ten or more. The chain couples TRBV12-3 or TRBV12-4 to TRBJ1-3; D not certain. V lost 5 bases and J lost 0, with 11 bases in between. CDR3 size: 15 residues. The chain's CDR3 is CASSVQTSSGNTIYF. CDR3 sequence (DNA): TGTGCCAGCAGTGTACAGACTAGCTCTGGAAACACCATATATTTT.

This clonotype has only a few counts. V usage is TRBV20-1 and J usage is TRBJ2-7, with 9 nucleotides matching TRBD2. Germline CDR1 reads DFQATT; CDR2 reads SNEGSKA (reference sequence). V lost 0 bases, J lost 7 bases, and 10 bases stayed unmatched. The CDR3 is made up of 15 amino acids. The CDR3 here is CSARDMGAGGWEQYF. The CDR3 coding sequence is TGCAGTGCTAGAGATATGGGAGCGGGAGGATGGGAGCAGTACTTC.

The sample holds a few counts of this clonotype. The genes are TRBV28 and TRBJ2-5, with D unresolved. The CDR3 runs to 14 residues. CDR1 MDHEN and CDR2 SYDVKM come from the germline V gene. Trimming pared 2 bases from V and 3 bases from J, leaving 10 bases between. The CDR3 sequence is CASSLGQTKETQYF. CDR3 DNA sequence: TGTGCCAGCAGTTTAGGGCAAACCAAAGAGACCCAGTACTTC. The entire variable domain, with the rest obtained from reference TRBV28 and TRBJ2-5, is as follows: DVKVTQSSRYLVKRTGEKVFLECVQDMDHENMFWYRQDPGLGLRLIYFSYDVKMKEKGDIPEGYSVSREKKERFSLILESASTNQTSMYLCASSLGQTKETQYFGPGTRLLVL.